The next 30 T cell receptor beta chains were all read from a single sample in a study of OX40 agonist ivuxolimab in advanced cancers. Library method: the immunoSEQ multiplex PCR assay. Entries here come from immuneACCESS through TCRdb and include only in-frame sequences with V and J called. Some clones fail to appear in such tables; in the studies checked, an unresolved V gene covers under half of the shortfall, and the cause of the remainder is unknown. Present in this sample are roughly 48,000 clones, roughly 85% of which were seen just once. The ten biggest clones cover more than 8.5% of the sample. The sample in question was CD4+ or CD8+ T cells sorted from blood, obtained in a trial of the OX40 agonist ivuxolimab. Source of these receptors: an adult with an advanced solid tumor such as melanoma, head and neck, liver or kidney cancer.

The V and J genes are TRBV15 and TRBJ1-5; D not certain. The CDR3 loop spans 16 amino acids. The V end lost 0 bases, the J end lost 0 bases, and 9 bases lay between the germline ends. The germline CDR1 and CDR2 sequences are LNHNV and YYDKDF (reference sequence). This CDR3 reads CATSRDFQYSNQPQHF. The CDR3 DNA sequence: TGTGCCACCAGCAGAGATTTTCAGTATAGCAATCAGCCCCAGCATTTT.

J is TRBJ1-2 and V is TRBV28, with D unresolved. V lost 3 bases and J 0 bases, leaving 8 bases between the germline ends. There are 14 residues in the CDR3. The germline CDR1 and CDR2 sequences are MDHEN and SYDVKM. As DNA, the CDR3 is TGTGCCAGCAGTTTGCGGGGATCTAACTATGGCTACACCTTC. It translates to CASSLRGSNYGYTF.

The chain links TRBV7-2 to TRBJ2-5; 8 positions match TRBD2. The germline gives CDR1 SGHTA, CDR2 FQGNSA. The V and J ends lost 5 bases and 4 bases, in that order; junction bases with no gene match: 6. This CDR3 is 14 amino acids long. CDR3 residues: CASSHSGTRETQYF. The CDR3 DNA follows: TGTGCCAGCAGCCATAGCGGGACCCGAGAGACCCAGTACTTC.

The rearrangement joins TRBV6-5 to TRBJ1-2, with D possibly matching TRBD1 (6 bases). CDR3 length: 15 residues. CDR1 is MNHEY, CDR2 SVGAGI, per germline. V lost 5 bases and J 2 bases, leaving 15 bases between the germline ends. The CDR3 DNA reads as TGTGCCAGCAGTGGGGACACGCGTAAGAACTATGGCTACACCTTC. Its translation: CASSGDTRKNYGYTF.

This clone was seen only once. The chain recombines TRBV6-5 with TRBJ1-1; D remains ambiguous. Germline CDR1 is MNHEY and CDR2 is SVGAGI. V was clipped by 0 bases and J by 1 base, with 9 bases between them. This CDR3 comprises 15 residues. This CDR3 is CASSYSNSGNTEAFF. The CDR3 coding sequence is TGTGCCAGCAGTTACTCGAATTCAGGGAACACTGAAGCTTTCTTT.

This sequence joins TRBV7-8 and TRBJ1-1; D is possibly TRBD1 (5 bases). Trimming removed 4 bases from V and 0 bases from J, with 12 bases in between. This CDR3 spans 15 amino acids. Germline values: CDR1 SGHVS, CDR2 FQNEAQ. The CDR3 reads CASSSGTFMNTEAFF. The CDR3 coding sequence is TGTGCCAGCAGCTCCGGGACGTTCATGAACACTGAAGCTTTCTTT.

CDR3 nucleotide sequence: TGCGCCAGCAGCCCCAGACTAGCAGCGGGGGAGCTGTTTTTT. Translated: CASSPRLAAGELFF. The chain combines TRBV5-1 with TRBJ2-2, with 7 bases that match TRBD2. In germline, CDR1 is SGHRS, CDR2 YFSETQ. This CDR3 is built from 14 residues. Germline trimming cut 4 bases from V and 8 bases from J; bases unmatched to any gene: 8.

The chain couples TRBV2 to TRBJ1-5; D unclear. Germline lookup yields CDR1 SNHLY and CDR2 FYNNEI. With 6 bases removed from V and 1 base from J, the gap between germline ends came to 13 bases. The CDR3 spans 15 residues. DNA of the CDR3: TGTGCCAGCAGCGGGGAGAGTAGAAGCAATCAGCCCCAGCATTTT. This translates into CASSGESRSNQPQHF.

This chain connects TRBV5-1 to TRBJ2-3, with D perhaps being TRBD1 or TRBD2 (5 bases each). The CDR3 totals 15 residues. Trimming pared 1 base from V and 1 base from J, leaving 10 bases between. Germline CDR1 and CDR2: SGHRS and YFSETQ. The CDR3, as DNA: TGCGCCAGCAGCTTGAGAGGGGCCGGCACAGATACGCAGTATTTT. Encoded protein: CASSLRGAGTDTQYF.

CDR3 in amino acids: CAITFGQGAYEQYF. The CDR3 DNA is TGTGCCATCACTTTCGGACAGGGGGCCTACGAGCAGTACTTC. The genes are TRBV10-3 and TRBJ2-7, with TRBD1 matching over 10 bases. CDR1 is ENHRY and CDR2 is SYGVKD in the germline V gene. V shed 7 bases, J shed 2 bases, and the junction held 5 bases outside the gene matches. The CDR3 loop spans 14 amino acids.

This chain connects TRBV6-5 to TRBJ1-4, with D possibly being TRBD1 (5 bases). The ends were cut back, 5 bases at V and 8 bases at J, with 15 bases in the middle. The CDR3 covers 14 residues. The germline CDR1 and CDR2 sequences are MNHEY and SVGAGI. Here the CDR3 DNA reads TGTGCCAGCAGTCCAGGGACGAGGGTAGAAAAACTGTTTTTT. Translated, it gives CASSPGTRVEKLFF.

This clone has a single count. CDR3 region: CATSTAWGQGNTGELFF. The CDR3 DNA sequence: TGTGCCACCAGCACCGCGTGGGGACAGGGGAACACCGGGGAGCTGTTTTTT. The chain joins TRBV15 to TRBJ2-2; TRBD1 agrees at 9 bases. The CDR3 covers 17 residues. V lost 4 bases, J lost 1 base, and 7 bases stayed unmatched. Per germline, CDR1 LNHNV and CDR2 YYDKDF (reference sequence).

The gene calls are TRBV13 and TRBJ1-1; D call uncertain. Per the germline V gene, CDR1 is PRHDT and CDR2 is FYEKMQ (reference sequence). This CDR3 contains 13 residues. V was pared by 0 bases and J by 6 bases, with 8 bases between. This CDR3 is CASSLGTRAEAFF. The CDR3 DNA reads TGTGCCAGCAGCTTAGGGACGAGGGCTGAAGCTTTCTTT.

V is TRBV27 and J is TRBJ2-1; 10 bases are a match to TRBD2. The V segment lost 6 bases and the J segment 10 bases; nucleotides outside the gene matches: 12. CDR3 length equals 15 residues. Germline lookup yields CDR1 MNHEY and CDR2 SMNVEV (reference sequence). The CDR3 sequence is CASRASGSLSGEQFF. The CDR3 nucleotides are TGTGCCAGCAGGGCTAGCGGGAGTCTTTCGGGAGAGCAGTTCTTC.

The CDR3 protein is CASSRRSGSGGDNQPQHF. CDR3 coding DNA: TGTGCCAGCTCTCGACGGTCCGGGTCCGGGGGTGACAATCAGCCCCAGCATTTT. The rearrangement links TRBV18 to TRBJ1-5; D possibly corresponds to TRBD1 (5 bases). Trimming shortened V by 6 bases and J by 3 bases, and 24 bases separated the two germline ends. There are 18 residues in the CDR3. The germline gives CDR1 KGHSH, CDR2 LQKENI.

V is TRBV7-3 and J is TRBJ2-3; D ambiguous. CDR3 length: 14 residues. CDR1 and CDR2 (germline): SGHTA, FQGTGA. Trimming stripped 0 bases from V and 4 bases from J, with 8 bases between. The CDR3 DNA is TGTGCCAGCAGCTTAACGGGCCCATCAGATACGCAGTATTTT. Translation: CASSLTGPSDTQYF.

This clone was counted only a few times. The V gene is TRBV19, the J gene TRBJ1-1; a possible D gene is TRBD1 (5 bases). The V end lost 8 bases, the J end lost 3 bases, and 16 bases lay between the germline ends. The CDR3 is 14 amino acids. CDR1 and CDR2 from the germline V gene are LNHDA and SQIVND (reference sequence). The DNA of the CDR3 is TGTGCCAGTGCCAGGCCCGGGACCCACACTGAAGCTTTCTTT. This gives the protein CASARPGTHTEAFF.

This CDR3 reads CASGPGRWFYGYTF. The CDR3, as DNA: TGTGCCAGCGGCCCGGGCAGGTGGTTCTATGGCTACACCTTC. The chain employs TRBV28 and TRBJ1-2; no clear D gene. The germline V gene encodes CDR1 MDHEN and CDR2 SYDVKM. Trimming removed 8 bases at V and 4 bases at J, with 17 bases between. The CDR3 is 14 amino acids.

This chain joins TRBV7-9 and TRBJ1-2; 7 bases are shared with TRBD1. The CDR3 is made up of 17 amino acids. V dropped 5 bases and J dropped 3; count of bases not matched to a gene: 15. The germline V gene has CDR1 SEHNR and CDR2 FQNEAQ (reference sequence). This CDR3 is CASSARQGVLVDYGYTF. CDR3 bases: TGTGCCAGCAGCGCCCGGCAGGGGGTGTTAGTTGACTATGGCTACACCTTC. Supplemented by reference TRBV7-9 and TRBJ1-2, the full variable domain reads DTGVSQNPRHKITKRGQNVTFRCDPISEHNRLYWYRQTLGQGPEFLTYFQNEAQLEKSRLLSDRFSAERPKGSFSTLEIQRTEQGDSAMYLCASSARQGVLVDYGYTFGSGTRLTVV.

The CDR3: CASSGDSPETQYF. The CDR3, as DNA: TGTGCCAGCAGCGGGGACTCACCGGAGACCCAGTACTTC. V gene TRBV9 combines with J gene TRBJ2-5; tentatively, D is TRBD2 (6 bases). The CDR3 runs 13 residues. Germline V gives CDR1 SGDLS, CDR2 YYNGEE. The ends were cut back, 3 bases at V and 5 bases at J, with 11 bases in the middle.

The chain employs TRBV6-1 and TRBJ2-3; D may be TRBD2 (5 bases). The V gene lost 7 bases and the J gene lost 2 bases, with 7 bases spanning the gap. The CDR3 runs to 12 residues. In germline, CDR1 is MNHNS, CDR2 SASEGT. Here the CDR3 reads CASTGFTDTQYF. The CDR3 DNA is TGTGCCAGCACGGGATTCACAGATACGCAGTATTTT.

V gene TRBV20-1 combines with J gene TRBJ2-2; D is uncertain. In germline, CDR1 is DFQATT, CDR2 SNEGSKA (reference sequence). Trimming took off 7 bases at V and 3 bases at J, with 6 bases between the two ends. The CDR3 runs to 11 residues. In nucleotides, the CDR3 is TGCAGTGTTCCAGACACCGGGGAGCTGTTTTTT. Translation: CSVPDTGELFF.

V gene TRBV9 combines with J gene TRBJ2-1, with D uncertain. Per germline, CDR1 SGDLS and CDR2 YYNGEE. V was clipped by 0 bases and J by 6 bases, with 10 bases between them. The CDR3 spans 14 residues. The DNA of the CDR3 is TGTGCCAGCAGCGTAGCTGGATGGAGCAATGAGCAGTTCTTC. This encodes CASSVAGWSNEQFF.

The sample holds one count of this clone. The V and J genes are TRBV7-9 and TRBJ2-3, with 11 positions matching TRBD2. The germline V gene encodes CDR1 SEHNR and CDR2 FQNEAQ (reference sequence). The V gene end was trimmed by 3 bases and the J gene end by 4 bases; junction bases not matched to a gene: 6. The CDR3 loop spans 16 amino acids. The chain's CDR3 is CASSFGQLAGADTQYF. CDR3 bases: TGTGCCAGCAGCTTCGGTCAACTAGCGGGAGCAGATACGCAGTATTTT.

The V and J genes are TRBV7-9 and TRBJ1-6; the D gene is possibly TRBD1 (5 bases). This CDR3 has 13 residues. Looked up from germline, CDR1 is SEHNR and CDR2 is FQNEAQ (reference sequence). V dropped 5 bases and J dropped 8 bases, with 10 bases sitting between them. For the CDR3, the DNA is TGTGCCAGCAGCCCAAGCAGGGATTCACCCCTCCACTTT. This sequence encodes CASSPSRDSPLHF.

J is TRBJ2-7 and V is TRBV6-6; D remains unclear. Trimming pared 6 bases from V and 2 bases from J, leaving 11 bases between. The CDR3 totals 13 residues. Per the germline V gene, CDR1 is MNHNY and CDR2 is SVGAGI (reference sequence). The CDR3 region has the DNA TGTGCCAGCAGCTCCCCGCCGCCCTACGAGCAGTACTTC. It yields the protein CASSSPPPYEQYF.

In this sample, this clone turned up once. The CDR3 here is CASSYQGADTDTQYF. The CDR3 nucleotides are TGCGCCAGCAGCTACCAGGGGGCGGACACAGATACGCAGTATTTT. The J gene is TRBJ2-3, the V gene TRBV5-1, with 8 bases aligning to TRBD1. The CDR3 has 15 residues. The V segment lost 3 bases and the J segment 2 bases; nucleotides outside the gene matches: 5. Germline V gives CDR1 SGHRS, CDR2 YFSETQ.

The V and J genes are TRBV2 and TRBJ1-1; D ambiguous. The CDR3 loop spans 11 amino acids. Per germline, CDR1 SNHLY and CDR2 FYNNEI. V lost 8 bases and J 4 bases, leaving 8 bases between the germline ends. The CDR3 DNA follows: TGTGCCAGCGTATTGTCCACTGAAGCTTTCTTT. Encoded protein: CASVLSTEAFF. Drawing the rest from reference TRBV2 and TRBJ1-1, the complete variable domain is EPEVTQTPSHQVTQMGQEVILRCVPISNHLYFYWYRQILGQKVEFLVSFYNNEISEKSEIFDDQFSVERPDGSNFTLKIRSTKLEDSAMYFCASVLSTEAFFGQGTRLTVV.

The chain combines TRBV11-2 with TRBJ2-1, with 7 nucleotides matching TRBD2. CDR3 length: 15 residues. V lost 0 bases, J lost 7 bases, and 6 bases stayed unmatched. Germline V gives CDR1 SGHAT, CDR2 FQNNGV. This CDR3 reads CASSLDGGRANEQFF. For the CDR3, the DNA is TGTGCCAGCAGCTTAGATGGCGGGAGAGCGAATGAGCAGTTCTTC.

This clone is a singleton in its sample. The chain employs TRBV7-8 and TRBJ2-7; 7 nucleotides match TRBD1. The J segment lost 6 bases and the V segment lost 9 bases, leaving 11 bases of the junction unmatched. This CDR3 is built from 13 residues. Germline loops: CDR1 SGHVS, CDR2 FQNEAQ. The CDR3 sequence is CASSLDRVGEQYF. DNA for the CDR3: TGTGCCAGTTCCCTTGACAGGGTAGGCGAGCAGTACTTC.